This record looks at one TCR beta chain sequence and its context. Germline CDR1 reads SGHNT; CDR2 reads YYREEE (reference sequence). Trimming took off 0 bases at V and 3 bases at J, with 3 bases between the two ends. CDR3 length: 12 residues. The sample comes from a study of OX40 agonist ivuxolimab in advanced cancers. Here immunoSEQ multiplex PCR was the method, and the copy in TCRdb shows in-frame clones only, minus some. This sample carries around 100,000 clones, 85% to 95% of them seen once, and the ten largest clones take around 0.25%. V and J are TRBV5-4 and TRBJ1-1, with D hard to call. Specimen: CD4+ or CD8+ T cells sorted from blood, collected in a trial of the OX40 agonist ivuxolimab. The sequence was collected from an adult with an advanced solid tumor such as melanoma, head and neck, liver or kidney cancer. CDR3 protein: CASSLVDTEAFF. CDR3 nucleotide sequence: TGTGCCAGCAGCTTGGTCGACACTGAAGCTTTCTTT. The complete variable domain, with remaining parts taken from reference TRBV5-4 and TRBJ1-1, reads ETGVTQSPTHLIKTRGQQVTLRCSSQSGHNTVSWYQQALGQGPQFIFQYYREEENGRGNFPPRFSGLQFPNYSSELNVNALELDDSALYLCASSLVDTEAFFGQGTRLTVV.